Presented here are 22 T cell receptor beta chains from one specimen sequenced in a study. TCRdb re-analysed the 5' RACE reads in MiXCR, keeping a single row per CDR3 protein. The data contain about 8,900 distinct CDR3 sequences, around 50% of them singletons. The sorted Tregs were CD4+CD25+CD127-/low cells. Sequenced input: Tregs sorted from a lymph node. The source of these receptors is a female donor with breast cancer.

This clonotype was seen only a few times. The CDR3 ends on some other residue instead of the conserved phenylalanine or tryptophan, so this is likely a read error. No DNA is shown, since the ends of the CDR3 on it are uncertain; the CDR3 is the one TCRdb lists. V gene TRBV20-1 combines with J gene TRBJ1-2; TRBD1 is the table's D call, not checked against the DNA. Both ends counted, the CDR3 spans 11 residues. Per the germline V gene, CDR1 is DFQATT and CDR2 is SNEGSKA (reference sequence). The CDR3 protein is CSAESGERAYI.

The chain links TRBV6-5 to TRBJ2-1; a possible D gene is TRBD1 (6 bases). Germline V gene lookup returns CDR1 MNHEY and CDR2 SVGAGI. The V gene lost 8 bases and the J gene lost 7 bases, with 15 bases spanning the gap. The CDR3 is 13 amino acids. This chain's CDR3 is CASGPPQGNEQFF. Written as DNA, the CDR3 is TGTGCCAGCGGACCCCCACAGGGAAATGAGCAGTTCTTC.

The chain combines TRBV7-2 with TRBJ2-7; 10 bases map to TRBD2. Germline V gene lookup returns CDR1 SGHTA and CDR2 FQGNSA. V was pared by 5 bases and J by 3 bases, with 7 bases of the junction left unmatched. The CDR3 is 15 amino acids. The CDR3 DNA is TGTGCCAGCAGCCTCCTAGCGGGAGCCATCTACGAGCAGTACGTC. It translates to CASSLLAGAIYEQYV.

The rearrangement links TRBV5-4 to TRBJ2-7; a weak D match, TRBD2 (6 bases). The length of the CDR3 is 14 residues. Trimming took 3 bases from V and 6 from J, leaving 16 bases between them. CDR1 and CDR2 from the germline V gene are SGHNT and YYREEE (reference sequence). The CDR3 nucleotides are TGTGCCAGCAGCTCGCTGGGCGGGGCCCCCGAGCAGTACTTC. Protein sequence: CASSSLGGAPEQYF.

The chain joins TRBV6-1 to TRBJ1-2; no reliable D call. This CDR3 is built from 13 residues. Trimming cost V 5 bases and J 5 bases, with 12 bases left between them. The germline V gene encodes CDR1 MNHNS and CDR2 SASEGT. CDR3: CASSKLVGYGYTF. The CDR3 coding sequence is TGTGCCAGCAGTAAGCTGGTCGGTTATGGCTACACCTTC.

This clonotype appeared once. A read error may produce the germline difference seen at one junction end. The V and J genes are TRBV7-7 and TRBJ2-5; TRBD2 agrees at 8 bases. The CDR3 runs to 17 residues. Germline assignment: CDR1 SSHAT and CDR2 FNYEAQ (reference sequence). CDR3 amino acids: CASSSTASGRFRETQYF. The CDR3 DNA sequence: TGTGCTAGCAGCTCAACCGCTAGCGGGCGATTTCGTGAGACCCAGTACTTC.

The chain couples TRBV20-1 to TRBJ2-1; D is unclear. The germline V gene encodes CDR1 DFQATT and CDR2 SNEGSKA (reference sequence). The CDR3 runs to 14 residues. V was trimmed by 1 base and J by 13 bases, leaving 20 bases between them. CDR3 sequence: CSARADIPNDYQFF. DNA for the CDR3: TGCAGTGCTAGAGCTGACATACCCAATGATTATCAGTTCTTC.

This chain uses TRBV20-1 with TRBJ2-1, with D perhaps given as TRBD1 or TRBD2 (6 bases each). This CDR3 has 14 residues. The germline gives CDR1 DFQATT, CDR2 SNEGSKA (reference sequence). Trimming removed 7 bases at V and 1 base at J, with 14 bases between. The CDR3 sequence is CSGAGGGSYNEQFF. In DNA form, the CDR3 reads TGCAGTGGAGCCGGGGGCGGTTCCTACAATGAGCAGTTCTTC.

This clonotype was seen a handful of times. V usage is TRBV20-1 and J usage is TRBJ2-3, with 7 bases lining up with TRBD1. The J segment lost 2 bases and the V segment lost 3 bases, leaving 8 bases of the junction unmatched. In germline, CDR1 is DFQATT, CDR2 SNEGSKA (reference sequence). The CDR3 is 15 residues long. CDR3 nucleotide sequence: TGCAGTGCTAGTTCCTCGACAGGGCCCACAGATACGCAGTATTTT. Encoded protein: CSASSSTGPTDTQYF.

The CDR3 DNA sequence: TGTGCCAGCAGCCCCCGGACAGGGTCTTTGAACACTGAAGCTTTCTTT. As protein: CASSPRTGSLNTEAFF. The V call is TRBV7-2, the J call TRBJ1-1; 8 bases are shared with TRBD1. J was trimmed by 0 bases and V by 5 bases; bases with no gene match: 8. The CDR3 has 16 residues. Per germline, CDR1 SGHTA and CDR2 FQGNSA.

This clonotype was observed a few times. This chain joins TRBV5-1 and TRBJ1-1; D is uncertain. The CDR3 is made up of 13 amino acids. The germline V gene encodes CDR1 SGHRS and CDR2 YFSETQ. V was trimmed by 3 bases and J by 6 bases, leaving 12 bases between them. The CDR3 protein is CASSSALTPEAFF. CDR3 in DNA: TGCGCCAGCAGCTCGGCCCTGACACCTGAAGCTTTCTTT.

This clonotype was seen only once. This chain joins TRBV5-1 and TRBJ1-1, with D uncertain. This CDR3 has 15 residues. Trimming left V 5 bases short and J 0 bases short, with 14 bases between. Germline V CDR1 and CDR2: SGHRS, YFSETQ. CDR3 sequence: CASSSGPSLNTEAFF. The DNA for the CDR3 is TGCGCCAGCAGTTCTGGGCCATCCCTGAACACTGAAGCTTTCTTT.

Only a few counts were recorded for this clonotype. The rearrangement joins TRBV11-1 to TRBJ2-1; possibly TRBD1 or TRBD2 for D (5 bases each). The CDR3 covers 17 residues. Germline V gene lookup returns CDR1 SGHAT and CDR2 FQDESV (reference sequence). V was cut by 5 bases and J by 5 bases, with 22 bases left in between. The DNA of the CDR3 is TGTGCCAGCAGCGTCCGTGCAGGGCTCCGAGGGGACAATGAGCAGTTCTTC. It is translated as CASSVRAGLRGDNEQFF.

This sequence joins TRBV7-6 and TRBJ2-7, with TRBD2 identical over 12 bases. Per the germline V gene, CDR1 is SGHVS and CDR2 is FNYEAQ. V dropped 4 bases and J dropped 2; count of bases not matched to a gene: 3. The CDR3 length is 15 residues. The CDR3 reads CASSSGLAGTYEQYV. The CDR3 bases are TGTGCCAGCAGCTCGGGACTAGCGGGCACCTACGAGCAGTACGTC.

This clonotype was detected only a few times. The V call is TRBV20-1, the J call TRBJ2-7, with D possibly being TRBD2 (5 bases). CDR1 and CDR2 from the germline V gene are DFQATT and SNEGSKA (reference sequence). CDR3 size: 13 residues. V was pared by 3 bases and J by 0 bases, with 9 bases between. The CDR3 spells CSASGGFSYEQYF. For the CDR3, the DNA is TGCAGTGCTAGCGGAGGCTTCTCCTACGAGCAGTACTTC.

The genes are TRBV20-1 and TRBJ2-3, with TRBD2 as a possible D gene (6 bases). Per germline, CDR1 DFQATT and CDR2 SNEGSKA (reference sequence). Trimming left V 4 bases short and J 2 bases short, with 16 bases between. The CDR3 spans 15 residues. The CDR3 loop reads CSAKGLFGYTDTQYF. The CDR3 bases are TGCAGTGCTAAAGGACTATTTGGGTACACAGATACGCAGTATTTT.

The sample holds a few counts of this clonotype. The rearrangement joins TRBV6-5 to TRBJ1-4, with 12 bases lining up with TRBD1. CDR1 and CDR2 (germline): MNHEY, SVGAGI. The CDR3 runs to 15 residues. The V and J ends lost 5 bases and 8 bases, in that order; junction bases with no gene match: 6. The CDR3 loop is CASSRDRGLREKLFF. The CDR3 DNA sequence: TGTGCCAGCAGTCGGGACAGGGGGCTGCGGGAAAAACTGTTTTTT.

By share, this clonotype counts as medium-sized. The genes are TRBV2 and TRBJ2-3, with TRBD1 as a possible D gene (5 bases). Per the germline V gene, CDR1 is SNHLY and CDR2 is FYNNEI. CDR3 size: 14 residues. The ends were cut back, 3 bases at V and 2 bases at J, with 9 bases in the middle. CDR3 nucleotide sequence: TGTGCCAGCAGTGAGTCCAGGGTCACAGATACGCAGTATTTT. Translated: CASSESRVTDTQYF. The entire variable domain, with the rest obtained from reference TRBV2 and TRBJ2-3, is as follows: EPEVTQTPSHQVTQMGQEVILRCVPISNHLYFYWYRQILGQKVEFLVSFYNNEISEKSEIFDDQFSVERPDGSNFTLKIRSTKLEDSAMYFCASSESRVTDTQYFGPGTRLTVL.

V is TRBV20-1 and J is TRBJ2-1, with D hard to call. Germline assignment: CDR1 DFQATT and CDR2 SNEGSKA (reference sequence). Trimming left V 6 bases short and J 0 bases short, with 12 bases between. The CDR3 is 14 residues long. The CDR3 sequence is CSAERISSYNEQFF. The CDR3 DNA reads as TGCAGTGCAGAAAGGATAAGCTCCTACAATGAGCAGTTCTTC.

V gene TRBV7-8 combines with J gene TRBJ1-1, with no clear D. Per germline, CDR1 SGHVS and CDR2 FQNEAQ. V lost 1 base and J 1 base, leaving 4 bases between the germline ends. The CDR3 is 13 residues long. CDR3 amino acids: CASSLDRNTEAFF. In nucleotides, the CDR3 is TGTGCCAGCAGCTTAGACAGGAACACTGAAGCTTTCTTT.

The genes are TRBV20-1 and TRBJ2-7; D could derive from TRBD1 or TRBD2 (5 bases each). V was cut by 0 bases and J by 2 bases, with 14 bases left in between. This CDR3 spans 15 amino acids. Germline loops: CDR1 DFQATT, CDR2 SNEGSKA (reference sequence). The CDR3 DNA reads as TGCAGTGCTAGAGATAGGTGGGGGTTACCCTACGAGCAGTACTTC. This sequence encodes CSARDRWGLPYEQYF.

This clonotype occurred a few times. The chain links TRBV24-1 to TRBJ2-6; maybe TRBD2 (5 bases). The CDR3 totals 16 residues. Trimming took off 5 bases at V and 0 bases at J, with 10 bases between the two ends. Germline assignment: CDR1 KGHDR and CDR2 SFDVKD. CDR3 region: CATSGRVDSGANVLTF. Written as DNA, the CDR3 is TGTGCCACCAGTGGGCGGGTAGACTCTGGGGCCAACGTCCTGACTTTC.